This T cell receptor (beta chain) originates from a study of graft-versus-host responses after intestinal transplantation. Produced via immunoSEQ multiplex PCR; TCRdb's table is partial and in-frame only. The data hold some 110,000 clones, with just over 90% observed a single time. Worth noting for this clone: Antigen unknown.

Trimming took 3 bases from V and 1 from J, leaving 10 bases between them. From germline, CDR1 is LNHNV and CDR2 YYDKDF (reference sequence). The CDR3 is made up of 14 amino acids. This receptor was taken from a human donor who received an intestinal transplant. This specimen was unstimulated CD4+ T cells sorted from spleen or lymph node cells, taken before intestinal transplant. V usage is TRBV15 and J usage is TRBJ2-7; D is possibly TRBD1 (7 bases). The CDR3 DNA is TGTGCCACCAGCAGGGAGGGGGCTTCCTACGAGCAGTACTTC. Translation: CATSREGASYEQYF.